The 23 T cell receptor beta chains given below trace back to one sample, sequenced in a study of blood T cells in healthy people across ages. Sample-barcoded 5' priming and a J-beta primer mix drove a second PCR of roughly 6 to 12 cycles. TCRdb reanalysed the 5' RACE reads using MiXCR and keeps one entry per CDR3 protein. The data hold approximately 730,000 distinct CDR3 sequences, with approximately 55% observed a single time. Sequenced sample: blood. Receptor source: an elderly man in good health.

V and J are TRBV9 and TRBJ1-3; TRBD1 aligns across 7 bases. V shed 2 bases and J 0 bases; nucleotides not matched to a gene: 2. Germline CDR1 and CDR2: SGDLS and YYNGEE. The CDR3 spans 15 residues. The CDR3 is CASSVTGASGNTIYF. Here the CDR3 DNA reads TGTGCCAGCAGCGTTACAGGGGCCTCTGGAAACACCATATATTTT.

V usage is TRBV7-9 and J usage is TRBJ2-3; maybe TRBD1 (5 bases). Germline V lookup: CDR1 SEHNR, CDR2 FQNEAQ (reference sequence). The V end was cut by 5 bases, the J end by 0 bases, with 15 bases between. The CDR3 is 16 residues long. In DNA, the CDR3 is TGTGCCAGCAGCCCCCGTTGGACAATAAGCACAGATACGCAGTATTTT. Translating gives CASSPRWTISTDTQYF.

This clonotype was seen at least ten times. The V call is TRBV20-1, the J call TRBJ1-2, with D perhaps matching TRBD1 (5 bases). The CDR3 covers 11 residues. The germline gives CDR1 DFQATT, CDR2 SNEGSKA (reference sequence). The V and J ends lost 3 bases and 7 bases respectively, with 9 bases between them. The DNA of the CDR3 is TGCAGTGCTAGCGGGGGTGCTGGCTACACCTTC. Protein product: CSASGGAGYTF.

This rearrangement joins TRBV15 to TRBJ2-2, with D possibly being TRBD2 (6 bases). Germline V gene lookup returns CDR1 LNHNV and CDR2 YYDKDF (reference sequence). The CDR3 loop spans 17 amino acids. V lost 0 bases and J 8 bases, leaving 19 bases between the germline ends. The CDR3 DNA reads as TGTGCCACCAGCAGAGATGGGCCCCTCGGGGGAAGAGGGGAGCTGTTTTTT. Amino acid sequence: CATSRDGPLGGRGELFF.

The V gene is TRBV2, the J gene TRBJ1-3; D is uncertain. V dropped 4 bases and J dropped 2 bases, with 9 bases sitting between them. This CDR3 has 14 residues. In germline, CDR1 is SNHLY, CDR2 FYNNEI. The CDR3 is CASSANPPGNTIYF. In DNA form, the CDR3 reads TGTGCCAGCAGTGCGAATCCCCCTGGAAACACCATATATTTT.

In its sample, this clonotype was seen many times. This chain links TRBV7-8 with TRBJ2-4; D is perhaps TRBD2 (5 bases). Germline CDR1 reads SGHVS; CDR2 reads FQNEAQ. CDR3 length equals 17 residues. The germline V and J ends were trimmed by 1 base and 8 bases, with 21 bases remaining between them. CDR3 amino acids: CASSLGRRAALTDIQYF. CDR3 DNA sequence: TGTGCCAGCAGCTTAGGTAGGCGGGCAGCCCTCACGGACATTCAGTACTTC.

The genes are TRBV24-1 and TRBJ2-1; D is unclear. The CDR3 length is 15 residues. Trimming cost V 4 bases and J 1 base, with 10 bases left between them. The germline CDR1 and CDR2 sequences are KGHDR and SFDVKD. DNA of the CDR3: TGTGCCACCAGTGAAACGAGACGGTCCTACAATGAGCAGTTCTTC. Its protein is CATSETRRSYNEQFF.

In this sample, this clonotype turned up once. V gene TRBV28 combines with J gene TRBJ1-2, with a tentative D call TRBD1 (5 bases). The V gene lost 7 bases and the J gene lost 0 bases, with 12 bases spanning the gap. The CDR3 covers 14 residues. Germline values: CDR1 MDHEN, CDR2 SYDVKM. CDR3 loop: CASTPPGANYGYTF. The CDR3 coding sequence is TGTGCCAGCACCCCTCCGGGGGCTAACTATGGCTACACCTTC.

This chain connects TRBV2 to TRBJ2-7, with a possible D match to TRBD1 (5 bases). The V gene's germline CDR1 is SNHLY and CDR2 FYNNEI. The ends were cut back, 6 bases at V and 0 bases at J, with 15 bases in the middle. The CDR3 totals 15 residues. The CDR3 DNA reads TGTGCCAGCAGAAGGGGAACAGACCCCTCCTACGAGCAGTACTTC. Protein product: CASRRGTDPSYEQYF.

The J gene is TRBJ2-3, the V gene TRBV4-2; 7 nucleotides match TRBD2. Germline V gene lookup returns CDR1 LGHNA and CDR2 YNFKEQ. The CDR3 runs to 16 residues. Trimming at V came to 0 bases and at J to 5 bases, leaving 8 bases not matched to a gene. As DNA, the CDR3 is TGTGCCAGCAGCCAAGAGTGGGCGGGAGTCGGAGATACGCAGTATTTT. Its translation is CASSQEWAGVGDTQYF.

V gene TRBV29-1 combines with J gene TRBJ2-7; TRBD1 might be the D (5 bases). Per the germline V gene, CDR1 is SQVTM and CDR2 is ANQGSEA. The CDR3 is made up of 12 amino acids. V lost 6 bases to trimming and J lost 4 bases, with 13 bases between them. DNA of the CDR3: TGCAGCGTAGTAAAAGGGGATTACGAGCAGTACTTC. This encodes CSVVKGDYEQYF.

This clonotype turned up a few times. V is TRBV12-3 or TRBV12-4 and J is TRBJ2-5; D possibly uses TRBD1 or TRBD2 (7 bases each). Trimming stripped 2 bases from V and 2 bases from J, with 18 bases between. This CDR3 has 17 residues. The CDR3 is CASSLYRGGTIQETQYF. Written as DNA, the CDR3 is TGTGCCAGCAGTTTATACAGGGGAGGGACCATTCAAGAGACCCAGTACTTC.

The V call is TRBV28, the J call TRBJ1-2; D call uncertain. The germline V and J ends were trimmed by 4 bases and 10 bases, with 10 bases remaining between them. CDR3 length equals 11 residues. Per germline, CDR1 MDHEN and CDR2 SYDVKM. For the CDR3, the DNA is TGTGCCAGCAGTTCCCGGGAGGCCTACACCTTC. This translates into CASSSREAYTF.

CDR3 amino acids: CASSLPGGGSSNQPQHF. CDR3 in DNA: TGTGCCAGCAGTTTACCCGGGGGAGGCAGTAGCAATCAGCCCCAGCATTTT. The rearrangement links TRBV28 to TRBJ1-5; D might be TRBD1 (5 bases). The V and J ends lost 2 bases and 0 bases respectively, with 14 bases between them. This CDR3 has 17 residues. Germline V gene data show CDR1 as MDHEN and CDR2 as SYDVKM.

This clonotype came up a few times. The V and J genes are TRBV19 and TRBJ2-5, with 8 bases lining up with TRBD1. V shed 6 bases, J shed 5 bases, and the junction held 11 bases outside the gene matches. This CDR3 comprises 15 residues. Germline CDR1 reads LNHDA; CDR2 reads SQIVND (reference sequence). CDR3 DNA sequence: TGTGCCAGTAGCCTCAGTCAGGGGGCGGGGGAGACCCAGTACTTC. This translates into CASSLSQGAGETQYF.

The chain links TRBV5-1 to TRBJ2-7, with D possibly TRBD1 on 5 matching bases. The germline CDR1 and CDR2 sequences are SGHRS and YFSETQ. There are 12 residues in the CDR3. Between the trimmed V and J ends, which lost 4 bases and 4 bases, there was a span of 9 bases. The CDR3 region is CASSMTDYEQYF. The CDR3 nucleotides read TGCGCCAGCAGCATGACAGATTACGAGCAGTACTTC.

This chain joins TRBV6-1 and TRBJ1-3; tentative D call: TRBD1 (5 bases). The CDR3 length is 16 residues. Germline V gives CDR1 MNHNS, CDR2 SASEGT. Trimming shortened V by 4 bases and J by 4 bases, and 17 bases separated the two germline ends. CDR3 in amino acids: CASSAADRAPGNTIYF. The DNA for the CDR3 is TGTGCCAGCAGTGCAGCCGACAGAGCTCCAGGAAACACCATATATTTT.

This chain joins TRBV7-9 and TRBJ1-2; D is uncertain. V gave up 1 base and J gave up 7 bases, with 16 bases separating them. This CDR3 spans 15 amino acids. Germline V gene lookup returns CDR1 SEHNR and CDR2 FQNEAQ (reference sequence). The DNA for the CDR3 is TGTGCCAGCAGCTTAGAACTCGGCAGGACCACTGGCTACACCTTC. It codes for CASSLELGRTTGYTF. The variable domain in full, completed from reference TRBV7-9 and TRBJ1-2, reads DTGVSQNPRHKITKRGQNVTFRCDPISEHNRLYWYRQTLGQGPEFLTYFQNEAQLEKSRLLSDRFSAERPKGSFSTLEIQRTEQGDSAMYLCASSLELGRTTGYTFGSGTRLTVV.

The gene calls are TRBV24-1 and TRBJ2-4, with TRBD1 matching 7 bases. The CDR3 runs 12 residues. Germline assignment: CDR1 KGHDR and CDR2 SFDVKD. The ends lost 10 bases at V and 9 bases at J; junction bases unmatched: 8. CDR3 amino acids: CATNRGFGIQYF. CDR3 DNA sequence: TGTGCCACGAACAGGGGATTTGGCATTCAGTACTTC.

This clonotype has ten or more counts. The V call is TRBV29-1, the J call TRBJ2-5; TRBD1 or TRBD2 may be the D gene (6 bases each). The CDR3 is 12 residues long. CDR1 SQVTM and CDR2 ANQGSEA come from the germline V gene. The germline V and J ends were trimmed by 4 bases and 3 bases, with 9 bases remaining between them. CDR3: CSVAGAEETQYF. The CDR3 bases are TGCAGCGTTGCGGGGGCCGAAGAGACCCAGTACTTC.

The chain combines TRBV15 with TRBJ2-1, with D possibly being TRBD2 (6 bases). CDR1 and CDR2 from the germline V gene are LNHNV and YYDKDF (reference sequence). The CDR3 runs to 13 residues. V was pared by 9 bases and J by 3 bases, with 12 bases between. CDR3 amino acids: CATRDWNYNEQFF. The DNA of the CDR3 is TGTGCCACTCGGGACTGGAACTACAATGAGCAGTTCTTC.

The V gene is TRBV20-1, the J gene TRBJ2-6; D is ambiguous. Looked up from germline, CDR1 is DFQATT and CDR2 is SNEGSKA (reference sequence). This CDR3 has 16 residues. The V gene lost 3 bases and the J gene lost 0 bases, with 12 bases spanning the gap. This CDR3 reads CSAREIRTSGANVLTF. CDR3 DNA sequence: TGCAGTGCTAGGGAGATAAGGACCTCTGGGGCCAACGTCCTGACTTTC.

This chain links TRBV6-5 with TRBJ2-5; 7 bases align to TRBD2. The J call may not be correct, given that the DNA end is closer to TRBJ2-7. CDR3 length equals 14 residues. Germline CDR1 and CDR2: MNHEY and SVGAGI. In DNA form, the CDR3 reads TGTGCCAGCAGCTATAGCGGGTGGGCCTACGAGCAGTACTTC. Translated, it gives CASSYSGWAYEQYF.